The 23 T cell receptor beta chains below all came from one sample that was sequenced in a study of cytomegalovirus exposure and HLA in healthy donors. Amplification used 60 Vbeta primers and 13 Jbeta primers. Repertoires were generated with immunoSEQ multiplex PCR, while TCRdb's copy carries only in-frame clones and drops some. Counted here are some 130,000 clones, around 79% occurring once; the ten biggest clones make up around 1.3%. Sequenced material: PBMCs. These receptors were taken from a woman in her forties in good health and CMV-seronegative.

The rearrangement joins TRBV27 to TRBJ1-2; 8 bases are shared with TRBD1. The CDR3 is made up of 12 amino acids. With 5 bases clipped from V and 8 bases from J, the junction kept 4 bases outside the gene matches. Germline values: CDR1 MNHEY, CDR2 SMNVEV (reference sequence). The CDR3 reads CASSTNRGGYTF. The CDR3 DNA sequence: TGTGCCAGCAGTACCAACAGGGGGGGCTACACCTTC.

Here the CDR3 DNA reads TGTGCCAGCAGCTTAGCGACCGGGACAGGGCTATACGAGCAGTACTTC. It encodes CASSLATGTGLYEQYF. The V gene is TRBV7-2, the J gene TRBJ2-7; 9 bases line up with TRBD1. There are 16 residues in the CDR3. V shed 0 bases, J shed 4 bases, and the junction held 7 bases outside the gene matches. CDR1 SGHTA and CDR2 FQGNSA come from the germline V gene.

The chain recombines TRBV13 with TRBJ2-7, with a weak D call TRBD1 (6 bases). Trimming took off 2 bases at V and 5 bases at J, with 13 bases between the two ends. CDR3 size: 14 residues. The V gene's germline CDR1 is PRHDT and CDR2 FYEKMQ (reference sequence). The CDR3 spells CASSLRDTTNEQYF. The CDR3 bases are TGTGCCAGCAGCTTACGGGACACCACAAACGAGCAGTACTTC.

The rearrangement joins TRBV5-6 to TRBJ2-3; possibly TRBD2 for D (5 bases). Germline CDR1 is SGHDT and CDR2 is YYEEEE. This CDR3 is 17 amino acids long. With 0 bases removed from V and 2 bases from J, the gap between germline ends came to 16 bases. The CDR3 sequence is CASSLASSVIDTDTQYF. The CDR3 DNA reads TGTGCCAGCAGCTTGGCTAGCTCGGTCATCGACACAGATACGCAGTATTTT.

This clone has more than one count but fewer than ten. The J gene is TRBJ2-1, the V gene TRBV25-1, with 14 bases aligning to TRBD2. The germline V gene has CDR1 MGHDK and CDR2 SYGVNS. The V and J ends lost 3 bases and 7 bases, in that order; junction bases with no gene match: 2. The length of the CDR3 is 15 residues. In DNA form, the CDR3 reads TGTGCCAGCAGTGAGAGGACTAGCGGGGGGAATGAGCAGTTCTTC. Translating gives CASSERTSGGNEQFF.

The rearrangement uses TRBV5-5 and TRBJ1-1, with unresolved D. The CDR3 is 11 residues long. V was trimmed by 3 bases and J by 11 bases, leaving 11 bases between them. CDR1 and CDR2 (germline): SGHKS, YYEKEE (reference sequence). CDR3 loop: CASSSTGGAFF. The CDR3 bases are TGTGCCAGCAGCTCAACCGGAGGGGCTTTCTTT.

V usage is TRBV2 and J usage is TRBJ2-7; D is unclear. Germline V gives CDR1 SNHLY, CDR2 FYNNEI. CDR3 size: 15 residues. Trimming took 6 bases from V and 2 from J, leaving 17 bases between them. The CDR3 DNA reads TGTGCCAGCAGCCTCGGAGCGACCCCCGCCTACGAGCAGTACTTC. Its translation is CASSLGATPAYEQYF.

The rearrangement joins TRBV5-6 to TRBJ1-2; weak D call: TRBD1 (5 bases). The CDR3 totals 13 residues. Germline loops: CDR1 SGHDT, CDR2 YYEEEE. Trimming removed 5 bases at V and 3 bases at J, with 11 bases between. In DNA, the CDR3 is TGTGCCAGCAGTTCGGACACGGACTATGGCTACACCTTC. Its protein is CASSSDTDYGYTF.

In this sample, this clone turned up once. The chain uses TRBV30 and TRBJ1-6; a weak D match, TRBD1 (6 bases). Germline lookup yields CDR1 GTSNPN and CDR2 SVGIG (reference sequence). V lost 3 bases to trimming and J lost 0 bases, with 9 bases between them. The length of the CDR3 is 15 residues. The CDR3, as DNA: TGTGCCTGGAGAGGACAGAGCTCCTATAATTCACCCCTCCACTTT. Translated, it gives CAWRGQSSYNSPLHF.

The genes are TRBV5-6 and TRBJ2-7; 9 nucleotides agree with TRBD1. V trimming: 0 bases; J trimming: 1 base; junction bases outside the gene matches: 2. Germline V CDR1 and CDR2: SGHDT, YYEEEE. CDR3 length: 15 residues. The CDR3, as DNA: TGTGCCAGCAGCTTGGGGGACAGGGATTCCTACGAGCAGTACTTC. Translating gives CASSLGDRDSYEQYF.

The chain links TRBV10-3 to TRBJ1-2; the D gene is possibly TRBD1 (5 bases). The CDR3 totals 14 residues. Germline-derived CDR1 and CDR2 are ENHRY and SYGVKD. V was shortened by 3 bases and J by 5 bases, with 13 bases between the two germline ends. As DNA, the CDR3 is TGTGCCATCAGTGACGGGAGGGGCCCTTATGGCTACACCTTC. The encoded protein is CAISDGRGPYGYTF.

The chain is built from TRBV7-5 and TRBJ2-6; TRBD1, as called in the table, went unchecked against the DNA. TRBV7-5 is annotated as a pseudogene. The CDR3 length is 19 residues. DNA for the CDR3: TGTGCCAGAAGCTTAGGTTTCAGGGGAGTTCTACCTGGGGCCAACGTCCTGACTTTC. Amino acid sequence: CARSLGFRGVLPGANVLTF.

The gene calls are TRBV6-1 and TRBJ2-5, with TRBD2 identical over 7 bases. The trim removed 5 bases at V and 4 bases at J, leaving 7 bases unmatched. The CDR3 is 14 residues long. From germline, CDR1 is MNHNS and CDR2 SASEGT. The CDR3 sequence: CASSLRGDGETQYF. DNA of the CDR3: TGTGCCAGCAGTTTACGGGGGGATGGAGAGACCCAGTACTTC.

CDR3 nucleotide sequence: TGTGCCGGGGGACAGGGGAGCTCCTATAATTCACCCCTCCACTTT. Its translation is CAGGQGSSYNSPLHF. J is TRBJ1-6 and V is TRBV2; 10 positions match TRBD1. The germline gives CDR1 SNHLY, CDR2 FYNNEI. CDR3 length equals 15 residues. V lost 11 bases to trimming and J lost 0 bases; unmatched junction nucleotides: 4. Full variable domain (remainder filled in from reference TRBV2 and TRBJ1-6): EPEVTQTPSHQVTQMGQEVILRCVPISNHLYFYWYRQILGQKVEFLVSFYNNEISEKSEIFDDQFSVERPDGSNFTLKIRSTKLEDSAMYFCAGGQGSSYNSPLHFGNGTRLTVT.

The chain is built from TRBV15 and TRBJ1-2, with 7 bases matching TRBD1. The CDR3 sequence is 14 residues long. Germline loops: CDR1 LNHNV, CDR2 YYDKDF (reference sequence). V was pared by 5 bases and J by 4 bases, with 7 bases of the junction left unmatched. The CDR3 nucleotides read TGTGCCACCAGCCGAATGGGACAGTTCTATGGCTACACCTTC. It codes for CATSRMGQFYGYTF.

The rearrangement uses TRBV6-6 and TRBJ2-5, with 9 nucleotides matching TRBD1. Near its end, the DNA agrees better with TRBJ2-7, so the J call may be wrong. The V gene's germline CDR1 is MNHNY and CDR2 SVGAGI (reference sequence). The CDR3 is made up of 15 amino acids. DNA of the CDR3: TGTGCCAGCAGTTATGCGACAGGGGGGACCTACGAGCAGTACTTC. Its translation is CASSYATGGTYEQYF.

In nucleotides, the CDR3 is TGTGCCAGCAGTTGGGGCCGGGACAGGTCCTCTTGGGCCCTCCACTTT. Protein product: CASSWGRDRSSWALHF. The rearrangement links TRBV27 to TRBJ1-6; 8 bases are a match to TRBD1. Trimming removed 4 bases from V and 14 bases from J; junction bases left unmatched: 16. CDR1 and CDR2 (germline): MNHEY, SMNVEV (reference sequence). The CDR3 has 16 residues.

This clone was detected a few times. CDR3 in amino acids: CASSQGGGLTEAFF. CDR3 in DNA: TGTGCCAGCAGCCAAGGGGGGGGCTTAACTGAAGCTTTCTTT. The chain has TRBV13 and TRBJ1-1; maybe TRBD1 (6 bases). Germline V lookup: CDR1 PRHDT, CDR2 FYEKMQ (reference sequence). The CDR3 extends over 14 amino acids. V was cut by 5 bases and J by 5 bases, with 15 bases left in between.

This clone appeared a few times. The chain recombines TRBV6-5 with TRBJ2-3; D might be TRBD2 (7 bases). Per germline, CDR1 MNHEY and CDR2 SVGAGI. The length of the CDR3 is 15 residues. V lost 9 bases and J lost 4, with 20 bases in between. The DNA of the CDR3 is TGTGCCAGTAGAAGGGGGGGGGCGTTGGCAGATACGCAGTATTTT. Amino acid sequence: CASRRGGALADTQYF.

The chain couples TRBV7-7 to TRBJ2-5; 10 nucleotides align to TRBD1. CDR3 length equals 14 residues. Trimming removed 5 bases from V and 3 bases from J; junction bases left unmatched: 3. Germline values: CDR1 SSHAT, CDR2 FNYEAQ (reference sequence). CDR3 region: CASSPGQGEETQYF. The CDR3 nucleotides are TGTGCCAGCAGCCCAGGACAGGGGGAAGAGACCCAGTACTTC. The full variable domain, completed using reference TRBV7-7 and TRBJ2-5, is GAGVSQSPRYKVTKRGQDVTLRCDPISSHATLYWYQQALGQGPEFLTYFNYEAQPDKSGLPSDRFSAERPEGSISTLTIQRTEQRDSAMYRCASSPGQGEETQYFGPGTRLLVL.

CDR3 bases: TGTGCCAGCAGTTACGGGGCTTCTAACTATGGCTACACCTTC. It encodes CASSYGASNYGYTF. The J gene is TRBJ1-2, the V gene TRBV6-5; TRBD1 might be the D (5 bases). Trimming shortened V by 2 bases and J by 0 bases, and 7 bases separated the two germline ends. Germline lookup yields CDR1 MNHEY and CDR2 SVGAGI. CDR3 length: 14 residues.

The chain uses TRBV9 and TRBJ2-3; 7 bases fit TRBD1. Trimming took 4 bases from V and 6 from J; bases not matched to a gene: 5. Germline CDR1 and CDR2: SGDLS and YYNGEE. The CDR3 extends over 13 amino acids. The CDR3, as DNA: TGTGCCAGCAGCAGGGGGCCGGCCGATACGCAGTATTTT. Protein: CASSRGPADTQYF.

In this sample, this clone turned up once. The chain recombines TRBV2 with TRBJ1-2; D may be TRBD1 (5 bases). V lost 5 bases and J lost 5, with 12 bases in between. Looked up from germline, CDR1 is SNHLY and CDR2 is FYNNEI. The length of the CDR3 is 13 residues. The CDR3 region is CASSKGIEYGYTF. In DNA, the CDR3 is TGTGCCAGCAGTAAGGGGATAGAGTATGGCTACACCTTC.